Below, one TCR beta chain is given with its context. The data stem from a study of regulatory T cells in long-lasting Graves disease. Time point defined: newly diagnosed GD, antithyroid drugs for less than 3 months. With RNA extracted from PBMCs as input, the TCR library was made. Trimming left V 2 bases short and J 7 bases short, with 15 bases between. The CDR3 is 14 amino acids. CDR1 is GTSNPN, CDR2 SVGIG, per germline (reference sequence). Building the TCR beta libraries relied on iRepertoire HTBI primers, and CDR3 regions underwent Arm-PCR. TCRdb recomputed calls from the multiplex PCR reads with MiXCR, one row per CDR3 protein. In the table there are about 620,000 distinct CDR3 sequences, roughly 15% of which are singletons. The data also belong to a second study, concerning T cells in Graves' hyperthyroidism and ophthalmopathy. This second study notes: Hyperthyroidism patients were newly diagnosed, had disease duration under 2 months, and were aged 18 to 65 years. Thyroid ultrasound and orbital computed tomography, with clinical symptoms and serum thyroxine and TRAb, informed diagnoses.

V is TRBV30 and J is TRBJ2-1, with D possibly being TRBD1 or TRBD2 (5 bases each). This TCR came from a woman aged 25-40 years with Graves disease. The material was peripheral blood mononuclear cells (PBMCs), obtained at new diagnosis, from a patient treated with antithyroid drugs. CDR3 residues: CAWSIGTRSNEQFF. The CDR3 DNA reads as TGTGCCTGGAGTATCGGGACCCGAAGTAATGAGCAGTTCTTC.